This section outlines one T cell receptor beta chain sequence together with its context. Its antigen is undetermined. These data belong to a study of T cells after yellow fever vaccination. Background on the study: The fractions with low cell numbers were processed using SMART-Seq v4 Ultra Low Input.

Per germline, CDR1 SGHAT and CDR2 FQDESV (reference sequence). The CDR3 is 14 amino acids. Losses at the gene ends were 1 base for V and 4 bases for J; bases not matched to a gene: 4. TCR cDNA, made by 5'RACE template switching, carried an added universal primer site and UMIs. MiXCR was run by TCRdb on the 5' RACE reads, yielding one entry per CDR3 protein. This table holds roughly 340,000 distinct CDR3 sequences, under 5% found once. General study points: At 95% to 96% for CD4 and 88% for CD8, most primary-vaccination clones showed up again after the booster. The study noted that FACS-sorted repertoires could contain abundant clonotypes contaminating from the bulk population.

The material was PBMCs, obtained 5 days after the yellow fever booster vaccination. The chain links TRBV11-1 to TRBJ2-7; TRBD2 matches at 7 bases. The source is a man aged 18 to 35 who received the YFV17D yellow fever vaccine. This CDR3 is CASSLELASYEQYF. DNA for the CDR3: TGTGCCAGCAGCTTAGAACTAGCGAGTTACGAGCAGTACTTC.